The entry below describes one T cell receptor (beta chain). No antigen is known for it. This specimen belongs to a study of CD8+ T cells in alopecia areata. At the level of the study: Administration of oral tofacitinib to treated patients was at 5 to 10 mg twice daily. Notes on the study in general: A large proportion of expanded lesional clones were detected persisting in scalp and blood during tofacitinib.

Trimming took off 6 bases at V and 2 bases at J, with 16 bases between the two ends. This CDR3 has 15 amino acids. Germline V CDR1 and CDR2: SGHVS, FQNEAQ. The sample's treatment: oral pan-JAK inhibitor, 5-10 mg twice daily. RNA was extracted and reverse transcribed into cDNA as the sequencing template. TCRdb's copy holds only in-frame clones and misses some; the assay was immunoSEQ multiplex PCR. This sample yields 210,000 or so clones, of which around 66% are seen a single time; 1.2% belongs to the top ten. V usage is TRBV7-8 and J usage is TRBJ2-5; D is perhaps TRBD2 (5 bases). The sequence came from a human donor with alopecia areata. The source was CD4+ T cells sorted from blood, collected around week 46, from a patient treated with tofacitinib. The CDR3 nucleotides are TGTGCCAGCAGTCGTGGGCGGACTGGGCAAGAGACCCAGTACTTC. This sequence encodes CASSRGRTGQETQYF.